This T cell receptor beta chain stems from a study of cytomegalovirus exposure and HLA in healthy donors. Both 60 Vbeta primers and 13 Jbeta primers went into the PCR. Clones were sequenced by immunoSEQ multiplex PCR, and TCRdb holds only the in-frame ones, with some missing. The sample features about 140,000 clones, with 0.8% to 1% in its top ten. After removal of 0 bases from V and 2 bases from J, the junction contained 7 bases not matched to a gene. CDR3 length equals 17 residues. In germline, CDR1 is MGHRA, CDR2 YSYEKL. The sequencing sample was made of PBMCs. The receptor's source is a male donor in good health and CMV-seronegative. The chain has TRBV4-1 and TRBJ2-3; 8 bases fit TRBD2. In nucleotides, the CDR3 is TGCGCCAGCAGCCAAGATCTGGGCGGGAGGACCACAGATACGCAGTATTTT. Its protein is CASSQDLGGRTTDTQYF.